This passage covers 12 T cell receptor beta chains from one sample sequenced in a study of blood T cell repertoires in COVID-19. Some clones are missing from TCRdb's copy, which holds only in-frame ones; the method was immunoSEQ multiplex PCR. The sample yields roughly 60,000 clones, 82% seen once. The specimen sequenced was peripheral blood. Every receptor here comes from a man in his fifties or sixties with acute or convalescent COVID-19.

The CDR3: CASSQVAWTSGINEQFF. CDR3 DNA: TGCGCCAGCAGCCAAGTAGCGTGGACTAGCGGTATTAATGAGCAGTTCTTC. V and J are TRBV4-1 and TRBJ2-1; 10 bases fit TRBD2. J lost 7 bases, V lost 1 base, and 10 bases had no gene match. CDR3 length equals 17 residues. Germline V CDR1 and CDR2: MGHRA, YSYEKL.

This chain links TRBV29-1 with TRBJ2-7; a possible D gene is TRBD1 (6 bases). Germline V lookup: CDR1 SQVTM, CDR2 ANQGSEA. Trimming removed 4 bases at V and 2 bases at J, with 9 bases between. This CDR3 has 12 amino acids. CDR3 protein: CSVAAGAYEQYF. The CDR3 DNA is TGCAGCGTTGCGGCAGGGGCCTACGAGCAGTACTTC.

In its sample, this clone was seen once. The chain couples TRBV29-1 to TRBJ1-2; tentatively, D is TRBD1 (6 bases). CDR3 length: 13 amino acids. Germline-derived CDR1 and CDR2 are SQVTM and ANQGSEA. V lost 2 bases and J lost 7, with 14 bases in between. The CDR3 DNA sequence: TGCAGCGTTGAACACCCGGGACAATCTGGCTACACCTTC. This gives the protein CSVEHPGQSGYTF.

The chain combines TRBV27 with TRBJ1-2; 10 bases line up with TRBD1. This CDR3 is built from 16 residues. Germline V lookup: CDR1 MNHEY, CDR2 SMNVEV (reference sequence). Losses at the gene ends were 6 bases for V and 2 bases for J; bases not matched to a gene: 9. CDR3 residues: CASRIPTGGANYGYTF. CDR3 DNA: TGTGCCAGCAGAATACCGACAGGGGGCGCGAACTATGGCTACACCTTC.

This CDR3 is CASSPTGDDGPQHF. CDR3 coding DNA: TGTGCCAGCAGCCCCACAGGGGACGATGGGCCCCAGCATTTT. J is TRBJ1-5 and V is TRBV9; 7 nucleotides line up with TRBD1. CDR1 is SGDLS, CDR2 YYNGEE, per germline. The V segment lost 4 bases and the J segment 9 bases; nucleotides outside the gene matches: 10. The CDR3 covers 14 residues.

This clone came up a few times. This chain links TRBV2 with TRBJ2-3, with D hard to call. This CDR3 spans 17 amino acids. Germline CDR1 SNHLY, CDR2 FYNNEI. Trimming left V 2 bases short and J 0 bases short, with 15 bases between. The CDR3 here is CASSEFYSLTSTDTQYF. CDR3 sequence (DNA): TGTGCCAGCAGTGAATTTTACAGTCTCACTAGCACAGATACGCAGTATTTT.

The chain employs TRBV6-5 and TRBJ1-1; the D gene is possibly TRBD1 (5 bases). CDR3 length: 12 residues. Germline V lookup: CDR1 MNHEY, CDR2 SVGAGI. The V end lost 5 bases, the J end lost 10 bases, and 14 bases lay between the germline ends. CDR3 in DNA: TGTGCCAGCAGTCGGGAGGGGCTGGGAGCTTTCTTT. Protein product: CASSREGLGAFF.

V usage is TRBV2 and J usage is TRBJ1-2, with no clear D. Trimming removed 5 bases at V and 3 bases at J, with 10 bases between. The CDR3 totals 13 residues. CDR1 SNHLY and CDR2 FYNNEI come from the germline V gene. CDR3 in amino acids: CASSPGVYYGYTF. DNA for the CDR3: TGTGCCAGCAGTCCCGGGGTATACTATGGCTACACCTTC.

The chain has TRBV7-8 and TRBJ1-4; D gene unclear. The ends were cut back, 4 bases at V and 2 bases at J, with 11 bases in the middle. The germline gives CDR1 SGHVS, CDR2 FQNEAQ. The CDR3 runs to 15 residues. The CDR3 spells CASSSFAGTNEKLFF. CDR3 sequence (DNA): TGTGCCAGCAGCTCTTTCGCGGGTACTAATGAAAAACTGTTTTTT. Full variable domain (missing parts from reference TRBV7-8 and TRBJ1-4): GAGVSQSPRYKVAKRGQDVALRCDPISGHVSLFWYQQALGQGPEFLTYFQNEAQLDKSGLPSDRFFAERPEGSVSTLKIQRTQQEDSAVYLCASSSFAGTNEKLFFGSGTQLSVL.

CDR3 nucleotides: TGCGCCAGCAGCTCCGGGACAGGGGGCAATCAGCCCCAGCATTTT. Translation: CASSSGTGGNQPQHF. The rearrangement uses TRBV5-1 and TRBJ1-5, with 10 bases matching TRBD1. Germline-derived CDR1 and CDR2 are SGHRS and YFSETQ. The V gene end was trimmed by 3 bases and the J gene end by 2 bases; junction bases not matched to a gene: 2. The CDR3 consists of 15 residues.

The J gene is TRBJ1-1, the V gene TRBV2; a possible D gene is TRBD1 (5 bases). With 7 bases removed from V and 4 bases from J, the gap between germline ends came to 16 bases. This CDR3 spans 14 amino acids. The V gene's germline CDR1 is SNHLY and CDR2 FYNNEI. CDR3: CASTQGSAFTEAFF. The CDR3 DNA follows: TGTGCCAGCACGCAGGGATCGGCCTTCACTGAAGCTTTCTTT.

As DNA, the CDR3 is TGTGCCAGCAGTGCACAGCGGGGTTTCTCCTACGAGCAGTACTTC. It encodes CASSAQRGFSYEQYF. The chain links TRBV2 to TRBJ2-7; 7 positions agree with TRBD2. V shed 4 bases, J shed 0 bases, and the junction held 6 bases outside the gene matches. The CDR3 extends over 15 amino acids. Germline-derived CDR1 and CDR2 are SNHLY and FYNNEI.